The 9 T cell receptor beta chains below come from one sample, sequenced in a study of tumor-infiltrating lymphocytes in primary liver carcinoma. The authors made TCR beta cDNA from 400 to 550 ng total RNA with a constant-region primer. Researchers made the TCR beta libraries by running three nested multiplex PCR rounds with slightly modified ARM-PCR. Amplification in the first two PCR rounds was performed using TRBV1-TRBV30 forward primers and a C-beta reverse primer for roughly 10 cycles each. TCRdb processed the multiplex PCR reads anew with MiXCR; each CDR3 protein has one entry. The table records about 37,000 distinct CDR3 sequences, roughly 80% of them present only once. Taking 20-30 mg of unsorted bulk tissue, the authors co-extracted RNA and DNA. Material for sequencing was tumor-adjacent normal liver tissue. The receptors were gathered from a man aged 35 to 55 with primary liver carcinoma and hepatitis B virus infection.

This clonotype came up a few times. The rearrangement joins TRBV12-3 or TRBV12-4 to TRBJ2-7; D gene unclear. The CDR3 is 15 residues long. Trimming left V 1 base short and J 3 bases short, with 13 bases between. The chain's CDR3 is CASSLGFDPNYEQYF. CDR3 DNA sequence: TGTGCCAGCAGTTTAGGGTTCGACCCAAACTACGAGCAGTACTTC.

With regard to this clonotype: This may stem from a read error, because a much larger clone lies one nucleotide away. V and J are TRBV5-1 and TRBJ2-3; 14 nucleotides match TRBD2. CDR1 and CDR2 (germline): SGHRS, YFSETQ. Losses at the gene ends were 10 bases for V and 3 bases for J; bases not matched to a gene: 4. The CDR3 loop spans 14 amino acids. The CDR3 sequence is CAGGTSGGTDTQYF. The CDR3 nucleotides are TGCGCCGGCGGGACTAGCGGGGGAACAGATACGCAGTATTTT.

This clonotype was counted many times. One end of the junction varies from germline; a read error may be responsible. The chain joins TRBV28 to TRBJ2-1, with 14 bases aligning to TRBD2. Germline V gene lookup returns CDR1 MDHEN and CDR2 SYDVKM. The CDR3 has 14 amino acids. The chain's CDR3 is CASSSAGTSGSGLF. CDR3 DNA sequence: TGTGCCAGCAGCTCCGCCGGGACTAGCGGGAGCGGACTCTTC.

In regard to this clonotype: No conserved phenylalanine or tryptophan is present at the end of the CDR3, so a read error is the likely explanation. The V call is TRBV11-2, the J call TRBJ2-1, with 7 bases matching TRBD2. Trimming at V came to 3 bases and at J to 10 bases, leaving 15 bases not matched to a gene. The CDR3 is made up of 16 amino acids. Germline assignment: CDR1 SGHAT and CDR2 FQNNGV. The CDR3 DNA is TGTGCCAGCAGCTTTGGGGGAGGGGAGCGCTTCAACGAGCAGTTCTTA. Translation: CASSFGGGERFNEQFL.

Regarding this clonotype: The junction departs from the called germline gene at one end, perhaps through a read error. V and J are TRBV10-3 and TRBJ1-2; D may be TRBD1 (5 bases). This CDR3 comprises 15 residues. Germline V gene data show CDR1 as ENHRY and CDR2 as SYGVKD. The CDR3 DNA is TGTGACATCAATGAGTCGGGGGAGATTTCTTATGGCTACACCTTC. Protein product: CDINESGEISYGYTF.

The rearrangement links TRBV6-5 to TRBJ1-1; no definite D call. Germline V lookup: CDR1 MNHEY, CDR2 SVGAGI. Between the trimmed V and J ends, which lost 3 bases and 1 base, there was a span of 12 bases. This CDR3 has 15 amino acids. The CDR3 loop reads CASSYRMGTNTEAFF. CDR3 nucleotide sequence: TGTGCCAGCAGTTATCGCATGGGTACGAACACTGAAGCTTTCTTT.

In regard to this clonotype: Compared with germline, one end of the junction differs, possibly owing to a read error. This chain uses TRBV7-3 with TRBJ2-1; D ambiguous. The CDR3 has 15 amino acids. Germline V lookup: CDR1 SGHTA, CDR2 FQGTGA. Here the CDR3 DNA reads TGTGCCCGCAGCTTAGGACCGAGCTCCTACAATGAGCAGTTCTTC. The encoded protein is CARSLGPSSYNEQFF.

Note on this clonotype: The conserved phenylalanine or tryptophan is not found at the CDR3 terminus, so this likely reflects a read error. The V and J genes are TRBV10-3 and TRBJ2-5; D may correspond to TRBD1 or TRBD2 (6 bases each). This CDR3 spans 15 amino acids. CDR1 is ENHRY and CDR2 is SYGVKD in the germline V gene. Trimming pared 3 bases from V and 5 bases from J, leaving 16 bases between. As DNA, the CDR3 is TGTGCCATCAGTGACCGGGAGAAGGGGGTGGAGACCCAGTACCTC. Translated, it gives CAISDREKGVETQYL.

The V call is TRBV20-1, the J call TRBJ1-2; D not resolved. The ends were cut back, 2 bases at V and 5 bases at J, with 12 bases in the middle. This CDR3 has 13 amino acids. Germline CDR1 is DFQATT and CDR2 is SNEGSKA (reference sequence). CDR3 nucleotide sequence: TGCAGTGCTAGAAAAGGGCTTTCGTATGGCTACACCTTC. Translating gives CSARKGLSYGYTF.